These 7 T cell receptor beta chains came from one sample sequenced in a study of T cells after yellow fever vaccination. TCRdb reprocessed the 5' RACE reads via MiXCR and lists one record per CDR3 protein. This sample has hundreds of thousands of distinct CDR3 sequences, with about 19% found just once. The sample was PBMCs, taken 15 days after the yellow fever booster vaccination. The origin of the receptors is a man aged 30-40 years who received the YFV17D yellow fever vaccine.

This clonotype has only a few counts. The chain joins TRBV20-1 to TRBJ2-1; 7 bases are a match to TRBD2. V was pared by 2 bases and J by 4 bases, with 8 bases of the junction left unmatched. This CDR3 region has 15 residues. Germline V CDR1 and CDR2: DFQATT, SNEGSKA (reference sequence). The CDR3 bases are TGCAGTGCTAGAACCCGGACTAGTGTGTACAATGAGCAGTTCTTC. It yields the protein CSARTRTSVYNEQFF.

This clonotype has more than one count but fewer than ten. The chain combines TRBV5-6 with TRBJ2-7, with 7 bases fitting TRBD1. Unmatched junction bases numbered 4, after V lost 4 bases and J lost 6 bases. Germline assignment: CDR1 SGHDT and CDR2 YYEEEE. The CDR3 sequence is 12 residues long. Here the CDR3 DNA reads TGTGCCAGCAGCCGCGACAGGGCCGAGCAGTACTTC. Amino acid sequence: CASSRDRAEQYF.

This clonotype occurred a few times. The V call is TRBV9, the J call TRBJ2-1; the D gene could be TRBD1 or TRBD2 (5 bases each). The CDR3 extends over 16 amino acids. Germline CDR1 is SGDLS and CDR2 is YYNGEE. The V and J ends lost 0 bases and 1 base respectively, with 11 bases between them. CDR3 nucleotides: TGTGCCAGCAGCGTAGAGGGGACGGCATCCTACAATGAGCAGTTCTTC. Amino acid sequence: CASSVEGTASYNEQFF.

The rearrangement joins TRBV5-1 to TRBJ2-3; weak D call: TRBD2 (5 bases). Per germline, CDR1 SGHRS and CDR2 YFSETQ. The CDR3 has 15 amino acids. Trimming left V 2 bases short and J 0 bases short, with 10 bases between. CDR3 DNA: TGCGCCAGCAGCTTATCAGCGGAGAGCACAGATACGCAGTATTTT. The encoded protein is CASSLSAESTDTQYF.

This chain links TRBV29-1 with TRBJ2-7; D tentatively reads TRBD1 or TRBD2 (5 bases each). The CDR3 is made up of 12 amino acids. Germline V CDR1 and CDR2: SQVTM, ANQGSEA. The V and J ends lost 5 bases and 6 bases respectively, with 14 bases between them. CDR3 amino acids: CSVLSRESEQYF. As DNA, the CDR3 is TGCAGCGTTCTATCCAGGGAGTCCGAGCAGTACTTC.

This chain links TRBV7-6 with TRBJ2-1; TRBD2 matches at 7 bases. V was clipped by 5 bases and J by 5 bases; unmatched bases: 12. Germline lookup yields CDR1 SGHVS and CDR2 FNYEAQ. The CDR3 loop spans 16 amino acids. CDR3 protein: CASSREAGRADNEQFF. The CDR3 bases are TGTGCCAGCAGCCGTGAGGCGGGGAGGGCCGACAATGAGCAGTTCTTC.

The chain combines TRBV7-2 with TRBJ1-5; D is uncertain. V lost 5 bases and J 0 bases, leaving 11 bases between the germline ends. Germline CDR1 SGHTA, CDR2 FQGNSA. This CDR3 has 15 amino acids. For the CDR3, the DNA is TGTGCCAGCAGCACCGTGTTGGCTAGCAATCAGCCCCAGCATTTT. It specifies CASSTVLASNQPQHF.